The text below deals with one T cell receptor (beta chain). Its antigen is unidentified. The record originates from a study of high-grade serous ovarian cancer treatment subgroups. About the study: Mean per sample: about 15,000 reads, 6,000 to 8,000 unique TCR beta rearrangements.

The table came from immunoSEQ multiplex PCR; TCRdb's copy has only in-frame clones and leaves some out. The data contain roughly 970 clones, approximately 80% of them singletons. The tumor samples were collected prior to definitive surgery or chemotherapy. Findings of the study overall: CDR1 and CDR2 were left unanalyzed; analyses focused on CDR3. TCR clonal relatedness correlated positively with neoantigen level. Tumors within one patient showed repertoire similarity of roughly 0.11 to 0.79.

Germline V gene sequence: CDR1 SGHTS, CDR2 YDEGEE. This CDR3 comprises 15 residues. Unmatched junction bases numbered 14, after V lost 7 bases and J lost 10 bases. The chain uses TRBV5-8 and TRBJ2-1, with 10 bases that match TRBD2. Sequencing was done on a sample of tumor tissue. The sequence was obtained from a human donor with high-grade serous ovarian cancer. The CDR3 sequence is CASFRLASGSREQFF. Written as DNA, the CDR3 is TGTGCCAGCTTTAGGTTGGCTAGCGGGAGTAGAGAGCAGTTCTTC. Based on the CDR3 plus reference TRBV5-8 and TRBJ2-1, the full variable domain is EAGVTQSPTHLIKTRGQQATLRCSPISGHTSVYWYQQALGLGLQFLLWYDEGEERNRGNFPPRFSGRQFPNYSSELNVNALELEDSALYLCASFRLASGSREQFFGPGTRLTVL.